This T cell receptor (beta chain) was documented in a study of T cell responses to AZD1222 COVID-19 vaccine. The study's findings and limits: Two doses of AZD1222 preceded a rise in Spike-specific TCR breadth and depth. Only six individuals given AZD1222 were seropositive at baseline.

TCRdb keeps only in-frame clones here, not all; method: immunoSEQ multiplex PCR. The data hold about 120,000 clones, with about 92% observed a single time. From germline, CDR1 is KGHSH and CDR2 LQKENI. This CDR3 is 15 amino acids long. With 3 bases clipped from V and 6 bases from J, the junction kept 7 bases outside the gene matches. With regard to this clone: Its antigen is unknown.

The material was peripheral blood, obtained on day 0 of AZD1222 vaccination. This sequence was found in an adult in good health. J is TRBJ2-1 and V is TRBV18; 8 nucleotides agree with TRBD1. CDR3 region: CASSPPKDRGNEQFF. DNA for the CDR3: TGTGCCAGCTCACCCCCTAAAGACAGGGGCAATGAGCAGTTCTTC.